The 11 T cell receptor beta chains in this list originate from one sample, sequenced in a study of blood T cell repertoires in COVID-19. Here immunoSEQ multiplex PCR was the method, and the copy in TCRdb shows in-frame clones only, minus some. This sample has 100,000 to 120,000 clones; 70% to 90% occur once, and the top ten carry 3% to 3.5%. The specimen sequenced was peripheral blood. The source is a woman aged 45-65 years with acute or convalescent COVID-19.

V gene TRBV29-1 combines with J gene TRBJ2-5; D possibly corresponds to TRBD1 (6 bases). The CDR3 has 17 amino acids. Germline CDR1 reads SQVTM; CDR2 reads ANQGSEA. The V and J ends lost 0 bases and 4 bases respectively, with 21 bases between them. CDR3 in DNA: TGCAGCGTTGAAGACGAAGTTTTAACAGGGAAACGAGAGACCCAGTACTTC. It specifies CSVEDEVLTGKRETQYF.

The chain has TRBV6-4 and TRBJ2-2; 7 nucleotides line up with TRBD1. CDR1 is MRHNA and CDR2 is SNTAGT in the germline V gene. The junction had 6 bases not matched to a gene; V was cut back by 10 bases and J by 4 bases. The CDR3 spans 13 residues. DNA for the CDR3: TGTGCCACGGGACAGTCCGTCACCGGGGAGCTGTTTTTT. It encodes CATGQSVTGELFF.

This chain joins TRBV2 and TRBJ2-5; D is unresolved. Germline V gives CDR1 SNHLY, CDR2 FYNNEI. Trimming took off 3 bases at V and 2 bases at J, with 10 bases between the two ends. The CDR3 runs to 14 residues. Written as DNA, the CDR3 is TGTGCCAGCAGTGATGGGCTGGTTCAAGAGACCCAGTACTTC. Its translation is CASSDGLVQETQYF.

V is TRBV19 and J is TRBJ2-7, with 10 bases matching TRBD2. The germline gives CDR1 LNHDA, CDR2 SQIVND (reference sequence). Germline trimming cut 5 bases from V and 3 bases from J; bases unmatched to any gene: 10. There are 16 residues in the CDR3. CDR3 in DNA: TGTGCCAGTAGTCCCAGGGGTAGCGGGAGGCTCTACGAGCAGTACTTC. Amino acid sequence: CASSPRGSGRLYEQYF.

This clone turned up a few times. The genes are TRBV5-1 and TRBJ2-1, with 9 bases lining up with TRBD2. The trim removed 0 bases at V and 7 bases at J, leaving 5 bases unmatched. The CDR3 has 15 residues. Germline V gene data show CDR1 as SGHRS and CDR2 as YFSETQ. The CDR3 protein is CASSLEAGGGNEQFF. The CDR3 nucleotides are TGCGCCAGCAGCTTGGAGGCGGGAGGGGGTAATGAGCAGTTCTTC.

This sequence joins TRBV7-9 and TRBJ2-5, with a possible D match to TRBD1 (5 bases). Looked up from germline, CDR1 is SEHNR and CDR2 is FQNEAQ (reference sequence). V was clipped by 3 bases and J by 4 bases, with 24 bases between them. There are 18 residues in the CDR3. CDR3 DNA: TGTGCCAGCAGCTTCTCCCCTATCTCGGAGACAGCAGCAGAGACCCAGTACTTC. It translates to CASSFSPISETAAETQYF.

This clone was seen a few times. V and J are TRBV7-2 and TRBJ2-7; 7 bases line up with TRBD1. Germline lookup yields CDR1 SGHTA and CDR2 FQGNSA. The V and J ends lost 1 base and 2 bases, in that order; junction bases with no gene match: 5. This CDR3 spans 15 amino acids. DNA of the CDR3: TGTGCCAGCAGCTTAGGCTTGACAGGGCCCTACGAGCAGTACTTC. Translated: CASSLGLTGPYEQYF.

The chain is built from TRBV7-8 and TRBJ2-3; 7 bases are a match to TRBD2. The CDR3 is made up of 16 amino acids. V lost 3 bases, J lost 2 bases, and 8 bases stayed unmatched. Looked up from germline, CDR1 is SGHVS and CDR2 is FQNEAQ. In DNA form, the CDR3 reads TGTGCCAGCAGCTTTTCCAGCGGGATTTCCACAGATACGCAGTATTTT. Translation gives CASSFSSGISTDTQYF.

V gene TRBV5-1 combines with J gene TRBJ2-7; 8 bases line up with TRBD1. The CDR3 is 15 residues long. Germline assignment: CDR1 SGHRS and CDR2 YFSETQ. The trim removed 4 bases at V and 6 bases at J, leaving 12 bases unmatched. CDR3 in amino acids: CASSRRGQGKPEQYF. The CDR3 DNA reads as TGCGCCAGCAGCCGGAGAGGACAGGGAAAACCCGAGCAGTACTTC.

The CDR3 sequence is CASSYPQGANYGYTF. CDR3 sequence (DNA): TGTGCCAGTAGTTATCCACAGGGGGCTAACTATGGCTACACCTTC. The chain carries TRBV19 and TRBJ1-2; 8 positions match TRBD1. This CDR3 has 15 residues. Germline values: CDR1 LNHDA, CDR2 SQIVND (reference sequence). Losses at the gene ends were 5 bases for V and 0 bases for J; bases not matched to a gene: 5. Using reference TRBV19 and TRBJ1-2 for the parts outside the CDR3, the full variable domain is DGGITQSPKYLFRKEGQNVTLSCEQNLNHDAMYWYRQDPGQGLRLIYYSQIVNDFQKGDIAEGYSVSREKKESFPLTVTSAQKNPTAFYLCASSYPQGANYGYTFGSGTRLTVV.

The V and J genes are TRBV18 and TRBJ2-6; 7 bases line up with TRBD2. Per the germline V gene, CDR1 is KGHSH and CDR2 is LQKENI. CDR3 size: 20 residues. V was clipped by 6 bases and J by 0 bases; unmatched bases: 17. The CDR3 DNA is TGTGCCAGCTCCCCCTCCCCCCCTCAGGGACTAAGCTCTGGGGCCAACGTCCTGACTTTC. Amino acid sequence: CASSPSPPQGLSSGANVLTF.